This is a list of T cell receptor beta chains from one sample in a study of shared clonotypes between healthy human individuals. Generated by immunoSEQ multiplex PCR, the TCRdb table keeps only in-frame clones and is missing some. Here the sample spans under 2,000,000 clones, approximately 94% being singletons. Sequencing was performed on naive CD8+ T cells sorted from blood. The receptors here all came from a man between 18 and 29 years old in good health. The CDR3 runs from the conserved cysteine through the conserved F or W. D genes are given only for firm matches. Clone size is given for some rows only: seen once, a few or many times, or a class if the clone is expanded.

d_gene: TRBD1
abundance: NA
j_gene: TRBJ2-7
v_gene: TRBV27
CDR3aa: CASSHRGAYEQYF
CDR3nt: TGTGCCAGCAGTCACAGGGGGGCCTACGAGCAGTACTTC

d_gene: TRBD1
abundance: NA
j_gene: TRBJ2-1
v_gene: TRBV9
CDR3aa: CASSDRGLEQFF
CDR3nt: TGTGCCAGCAGCGACAGGGGGCTGGAGCAGTTCTTC

d_gene: NA
abundance: NA
j_gene: TRBJ1-1
v_gene: TRBV11-2
CDR3aa: CASRTSGGNTEAFF
CDR3nt: TGTGCCAGCCGCACTTCGGGGGGGAACACTGAAGCTTTCTTT

d_gene: TRBD1
abundance: NA
j_gene: TRBJ1-5
v_gene: TRBV2
CDR3aa: CASRSTGTAFSNQPQHF
CDR3nt: TGTGCCAGCAGGTCTACCGGGACAGCTTTTAGCAATCAGCCCCAGCATTTT

d_gene: TRBD1
abundance: NA
j_gene: TRBJ2-7
v_gene: TRBV5-4
CDR3aa: CASSPGTGLEQYF
CDR3nt: TGTGCCAGCAGCCCCGGGACAGGGTTGGAGCAGTACTTC

d_gene: NA
abundance: NA
j_gene: TRBJ2-3
v_gene: TRBV10-2
CDR3aa: CASSERLGNTDTQYF
CDR3nt: TGCGCCAGCAGTGAGCGGTTGGGGAACACAGATACGCAGTATTTT

d_gene: NA
abundance: few
j_gene: TRBJ2-3
v_gene: TRBV27
CDR3aa: CASSFNTDTQYF
CDR3nt: TGTGCCAGCAGTTTTAACACAGATACGCAGTATTTT

d_gene: NA
abundance: NA
j_gene: TRBJ1-2
v_gene: TRBV27
CDR3aa: CASSLRSDSYGYTF
CDR3nt: TGTGCCAGCAGTCTAAGGTCCGACAGTTATGGCTACACCTTC

d_gene: NA
abundance: once
j_gene: TRBJ2-7
v_gene: TRBV19
CDR3aa: CASSHQGLLYEQYF
CDR3nt: TGTGCCAGTAGTCATCAGGGGTTACTCTACGAGCAGTACTTC

d_gene: NA
abundance: once
j_gene: TRBJ2-7
v_gene: TRBV4-3
CDR3aa: CASSQGLGTYEQYF
CDR3nt: TGCGCCAGCAGCCAAGGATTAGGAACCTACGAGCAGTACTTC

d_gene: NA
abundance: NA
j_gene: TRBJ2-7
v_gene: TRBV27
CDR3aa: CASKSGHEQYF
CDR3nt: TGTGCCAGCAAATCAGGACACGAGCAGTACTTC

d_gene: TRBD2
abundance: NA
j_gene: TRBJ2-7
v_gene: TRBV7-9
CDR3aa: CASSLASGIKNEQYF
CDR3nt: TGTGCCAGCAGCCTCGCTAGCGGGATCAAAAACGAGCAGTACTTC

d_gene: TRBD2
abundance: NA
j_gene: TRBJ2-1
v_gene: TRBV4-3
CDR3aa: CASSQEGGRGYNEQFF
CDR3nt: TGCGCCAGCAGCCAAGAGGGCGGGAGGGGATACAATGAGCAGTTCTTC

d_gene: NA
abundance: NA
j_gene: TRBJ2-7
v_gene: TRBV9
CDR3aa: CASSVALDGYEQYF
CDR3nt: TGTGCCAGCAGCGTAGCCTTAGACGGGTACGAGCAGTACTTC

d_gene: NA
abundance: once
j_gene: TRBJ1-1
v_gene: TRBV28
CDR3aa: CASSSEGLNTEAFF
CDR3nt: TGTGCCAGCAGTTCCGAGGGATTGAACACTGAAGCTTTCTTT

d_gene: TRBD1
abundance: NA
j_gene: TRBJ2-3
v_gene: TRBV7-9
CDR3aa: CASSSGQGTDTQYF
CDR3nt: TGTGCCAGCAGCTCCGGACAGGGTACAGATACGCAGTATTTT

d_gene: TRBD1
abundance: NA
j_gene: TRBJ1-5
v_gene: TRBV28
CDR3aa: CASSLTGRGGYSNQPQHF
CDR3nt: TGTGCCAGCAGTTTAACCGGCAGGGGGGGGTATAGCAATCAGCCCCAGCATTTT

d_gene: NA
abundance: NA
j_gene: TRBJ2-7
v_gene: TRBV7-9
CDR3aa: CASSLAAALEQYF
CDR3nt: TGTGCCAGCAGCTTAGCGGCAGCTCTTGAACAGTACTTC

d_gene: NA
abundance: NA
j_gene: TRBJ2-7
v_gene: TRBV27
CDR3aa: CASSLSSGTEQYF
CDR3nt: TGTGCCAGCAGTTTATCTTCAGGGACCGAGCAGTACTTC

d_gene: NA
abundance: NA
j_gene: TRBJ2-1
v_gene: TRBV19
CDR3aa: CASSQYSYNEQFF
CDR3nt: TGTGCCAGTAGTCAGTACTCCTACAATGAGCAGTTCTTC

d_gene: NA
abundance: NA
j_gene: TRBJ2-2
v_gene: TRBV28
CDR3aa: CASSFRYTGELFF
CDR3nt: TGTGCCAGCAGTTTTCGGTACACCGGGGAGCTGTTTTTT

d_gene: TRBD2
abundance: NA
j_gene: TRBJ2-7
v_gene: TRBV6-5
CDR3aa: CASSYEGLAGYEQYF
CDR3nt: TGTGCCAGCAGTTACGAAGGTCTAGCGGGATACGAGCAGTACTTC

d_gene: NA
abundance: NA
j_gene: TRBJ1-4
v_gene: TRBV9
CDR3aa: CASSEPDGEKLFF
CDR3nt: TGTGCCAGCAGCGAGCCGGACGGTGAAAAACTGTTTTTT

d_gene: NA
abundance: once
j_gene: TRBJ1-4
v_gene: TRBV27
CDR3aa: CASSLGAGAGGEKLFF
CDR3nt: TGTGCCAGCAGTTTAGGGGCAGGGGCCGGGGGTGAAAAACTGTTTTTT

d_gene: TRBD2
abundance: once
j_gene: TRBJ2-1
v_gene: TRBV7-9
CDR3aa: CASSLLAGDWNEQFF
CDR3nt: TGTGCCAGCAGCCTACTAGCGGGGGACTGGAATGAGCAGTTCTTC

d_gene: TRBD2
abundance: NA
j_gene: TRBJ2-5
v_gene: TRBV4-1
CDR3aa: CASSLSSTSGEQETQYF
CDR3nt: TGCGCCAGCAGCCTCTCCTCCACTAGCGGGGAACAAGAGACCCAGTACTTC

d_gene: NA
abundance: NA
j_gene: TRBJ1-3
v_gene: TRBV25-1
CDR3aa: CASSVGNTIYF
CDR3nt: TGTGCCAGCAGTGTTGGAAACACCATATATTTT